Following are 6 T cell receptor beta chains from one sample sequenced in a study of cytomegalovirus exposure and HLA in healthy donors (dated by TCRdb to about 2017). Libraries were constructed by the immunoSEQ multiplex PCR assay. The multiplex PCR relied on a mix of 60 forward primers for TCR Vbeta segments and 13 reverse primers for TCR Jbeta segments. The source is immuneACCESS, and TCRdb retained only in-frame sequences with V and J called. Part of the clones is not carried over; for the studies checked, unresolved V genes explain less than half of this, and the remainder is unexplained. This sample gives roughly 34,000 clones in total; about 70% of them show up just once. Jointly, the top ten make up roughly a tenth of the sample. The source material was PBMCs. These receptors all come from a man aged 35 to 55 in good health and CMV-seropositive.

This clone has just one count. The CDR3 protein is CASSLVGGAGNTIYF. The CDR3 nucleotides read TGTGCCAGCAGCTTAGTTGGGGGCGCTGGAAACACCATATATTTT. The chain joins TRBV7-9 to TRBJ1-3; TRBD1 might be the D (6 bases). This CDR3 has 15 residues. Germline CDR1 and CDR2: SEHNR and FQNEAQ (reference sequence). V was trimmed by 1 base and J by 2 bases, leaving 9 bases between them. Combining the CDR3 with reference TRBV7-9 and TRBJ1-3 gives the whole variable domain DTGVSQNPRHKITKRGQNVTFRCDPISEHNRLYWYRQTLGQGPEFLTYFQNEAQLEKSRLLSDRFSAERPKGSFSTLEIQRTEQGDSAMYLCASSLVGGAGNTIYFGEGSWLTVV.

The chain joins TRBV9 to TRBJ2-1, with D perhaps TRBD2 (6 bases). The V gene lost 3 bases and the J gene lost 6 bases, with 13 bases spanning the gap. Germline CDR1 SGDLS, CDR2 YYNGEE. The CDR3 contains 14 residues. CDR3: CASSAGLASNEQFF. The CDR3 bases are TGTGCCAGCAGCGCCGGTCTAGCGTCCAATGAGCAGTTCTTC.

The sample holds a few counts of this clone. The chain joins TRBV4-1 to TRBJ1-1; no clear D. This CDR3 contains 14 residues. V was clipped by 4 bases and J by 1 base, with 10 bases between them. Germline V gives CDR1 MGHRA, CDR2 YSYEKL. CDR3 coding DNA: TGCGCCAGCAGCCCAAAAGAGGGGAACACTGAAGCTTTCTTT. It encodes CASSPKEGNTEAFF.

This clone was found a few times. The chain has TRBV10-3 and TRBJ2-1, with 10 bases identical to TRBD2. Germline assignment: CDR1 ENHRY and CDR2 SYGVKD. V shed 6 bases, J shed 5 bases, and the junction held 7 bases outside the gene matches. The CDR3 sequence is 15 residues long. As DNA, the CDR3 is TGTGCCATCAGGGCAACTAGCGGGGTGAACAATGAGCAGTTCTTC. This codes for CAIRATSGVNNEQFF.

The rearrangement uses TRBV11-3 and TRBJ1-4, with TRBD1 identical over 7 bases. From germline, CDR1 is SGHNT and CDR2 YENEEA. V shed 5 bases and J 5 bases; nucleotides not matched to a gene: 2. This CDR3 contains 13 residues. The CDR3 here is CASSRQGNEKLFF. In DNA form, the CDR3 reads TGTGCCAGCAGCCGACAGGGAAATGAAAAACTGTTTTTT.

The chain joins TRBV29-1 to TRBJ1-3; D unclear. Germline-derived CDR1 and CDR2 are SQVTM and ANQGSEA. This CDR3 contains 14 residues. Trimming removed 7 bases at V and 0 bases at J, with 13 bases between. The CDR3 sequence: CSANPRSSGNTIYF. DNA for the CDR3: TGCAGCGCCAATCCAAGGAGCTCTGGAAACACCATATATTTT. The variable domain in full, with the rest retrieved from reference TRBV29-1 and TRBJ1-3, is SAVISQKPSRDICQRGTSLTIQCQVDSQVTMMFWYRQQPGQSLTLIATANQGSEATYESGFVIDKFPISRPNLTFSTLTVSNMSPEDSSIYLCSANPRSSGNTIYFGEGSWLTVV.